These T cell receptor beta chains were read from a single sample in a study of cytotoxic CD8 clonotypes in ibrutinib-treated CLL. Method: immunoSEQ multiplex PCR; TCRdb's copy keeps in-frame clones and lacks some. Of 150,000 to 200,000 clones listed, roughly 88% were seen once; the top ten hold over 2.5%. The sequencing used PBMCs, collected at disease progression, from a patient treated with ibrutinib. The receptors shown here come from a human donor with chronic lymphocytic leukemia. The CDR3 runs from the conserved cysteine through the conserved F or W. The D gene is left open where the match is weak. Clone sizes are given selectively: once, few, many, or a class where the clone is expanded.

V gene,clone size,J gene,D gene,CDR3 DNA,CDR3 protein
TRBV11-2,.,TRBJ2-7,.,TGTGCCAGCAGCATAGGCGGGCAGCAACCTTACGAGCAGTACTTC,CASSIGGQQPYEQYF
TRBV19,.,TRBJ2-3,.,TGTGCCAGTAGTATCCCGACAGCCACAGATACGCAGTATTTT,CASSIPTATDTQYF
TRBV7-9,.,TRBJ1-2,TRBD1,TGTGCCAGCATCCGACAGGGCGGGACCTATGGCTACACCTTC,CASIRQGGTYGYTF
TRBV10-1,few,TRBJ1-5,.,TGCGCCAGCAGTGAGTCTATGGGACAGCCCCAGCATTTT,CASSESMGQPQHF
TRBV2,.,TRBJ2-1,TRBD2,TGTGCCAGCAGGCCAAGCGGGAGAAAGTACAATGAGCAGTTCTTC,CASRPSGRKYNEQFF
TRBV9,.,TRBJ1-2,.,TGTGCCAGCAGCGCAGTCTCTACCCCGGCTAACTATGGCTACACCTTC,CASSAVSTPANYGYTF
TRBV11-2,.,TRBJ1-4,.,TGTGCCAGCAGCTTAGGGATCCCTGGGCGGACTAATGAAAAACTGTTTTTT,CASSLGIPGRTNEKLFF
TRBV6-6,.,TRBJ2-3,TRBD2,TGTGCCTCACGGGGGGGGGAAACAGATACGCAGTATTTT,CASRGGETDTQYF
TRBV7-2,.,TRBJ2-5,TRBD1,TGTGCCAGCAGCAGACAGGGAAAAGAGACCCAGTACTTC,CASSRQGKETQYF
TRBV7-6,.,TRBJ1-4,.,TGTGCCAGCAGCTTAGGGGCGTCGGGGGCGGATGAAAAACTGTTTTTT,CASSLGASGADEKLFF
TRBV4-1,.,TRBJ1-1,.,TGCGCCAGCAGCCAAGATCATCCAGGGAGGATGAACACTGAAGCTTTCTTT,CASSQDHPGRMNTEAFF
TRBV9,.,TRBJ2-1,.,TGTGCCAGCAGCGATCCGGACAATGAGCAGTTCTTC,CASSDPDNEQFF
TRBV18,.,TRBJ2-1,.,TGTGCCAGCTCACCAGGGCTTGAGGGGTCTGAGCAGTTCTTC,CASSPGLEGSEQFF
TRBV30,.,TRBJ1-6,.,TGTGCCTGGAGTGTACGTTCACCCCTCCACTTT,CAWSVRSPLHF
TRBV18,.,TRBJ1-1,.,TGTGCCAGCTCACCAAGCCCACAGGAGAACACTGAAGCTTTCTTT,CASSPSPQENTEAFF
TRBV2,.,TRBJ2-1,TRBD2,TGTGCCAGCAGGCGGGAGGGCCTCGATGAGCAGTTCTTC,CASRREGLDEQFF
TRBV4-1,few,TRBJ2-3,.,TGCGCCAGCAGCCAAGGCGTCTCCACAGATACGCAGTATTTT,CASSQGVSTDTQYF
TRBV7-6,.,TRBJ2-1,.,TGTGCCAGCAGCTCGACCTGGGACCTGCCGCGTGAGCAGTTCTTC,CASSSTWDLPREQFF
TRBV10-3,few,TRBJ1-5,.,TGTGCCACCTGGACAGCTGGCAATCAGCCCCAGCATTTT,CATWTAGNQPQHF
TRBV27,.,TRBJ1-5,.,TGTGCCAGCAGTCTGAGTTTCAGGGCCACCAACGGTGCCCAGCATTTT,CASSLSFRATNGAQHF
TRBV28,.,TRBJ1-5,TRBD1,TGTGCCAGCACTAAAGGGACAGGGGATGCCCGAACCAATCAGCCCCAGCATTTT,CASTKGTGDARTNQPQHF
TRBV30,.,TRBJ1-5,.,TGTGCCTGGTATTTGGGGGCGAGCAATCAGCCCCAGCATTTT,CAWYLGASNQPQHF
TRBV5-1,.,TRBJ2-5,.,TGCGCCAGCAGCCCAAGTCCTGGAGCAGAGACCCAGTACTTC,CASSPSPGAETQYF
TRBV6-4,.,TRBJ2-3,TRBD2,TGTGCCAGCAATTGGCGGGGGGGGACAGATACGCAGTATTTT,CASNWRGGTDTQYF
TRBV6-5,once,TRBJ1-4,.,TGTGCCAGCAGCCGCGAGGGGAAGCGTCTGTTTTTT,CASSREGKRLFF
TRBV11-3,.,TRBJ2-5,.,TGTGCCAGCAGCTTAGTGCGGGGAAAGCAAGAGACCCAGTACTTC,CASSLVRGKQETQYF
TRBV29-1,.,TRBJ1-5,TRBD1,TGCAGCGTCAAGACAGGGGGCAATCAGCCCCAGCATTTT,CSVKTGGNQPQHF
TRBV27,.,TRBJ2-7,.,TGTGCCAGCAGTCCGACCGGGACAATATTGTACGAGCAGTACTTC,CASSPTGTILYEQYF
TRBV27,.,TRBJ1-1,TRBD1,TGTGCCAGCAGTTTTCTGGGACAGGGATTTGTAGCTTTCTTT,CASSFLGQGFVAFF
TRBV19,.,TRBJ1-2,.,TGTGCCAGTAGTGCGGTTGGTGGGGGCGTCTATGGCTACACCTTC,CASSAVGGGVYGYTF
TRBV9,few,TRBJ1-1,.,TGTGCCAGCAGCGTAGGGGGACCGGGCACTGAAGCTTTCTTT,CASSVGGPGTEAFF
TRBV11-3,once,TRBJ1-3,.,TGTGCCAGCAGCTCACAGGGTGCCGGAAACACCATATATTTT,CASSSQGAGNTIYF
TRBV30,.,TRBJ2-1,.,TGTGCCTGGAGTGTCGCCAAGGGTCGTGAGCAGTTCTTC,CAWSVAKGREQFF
TRBV5-6,.,TRBJ2-7,.,TGTGCCAGCAGCTTGGTTCGTCAGCGATTCTACGAGCAGTACTTC,CASSLVRQRFYEQYF
TRBV11-2,.,TRBJ2-3,TRBD2,TGTGCCAGCAGCCCGGGACTAGCGGGAGTGGATACGCAGTATTTT,CASSPGLAGVDTQYF
TRBV29-1,.,TRBJ2-7,.,TGCAGCGTTAGATCAGGGGCCTTCTCCTACGAGCAGTACTTC,CSVRSGAFSYEQYF
TRBV29-1,.,TRBJ1-1,TRBD1,TGCAGCGTTGATCCAGGGGGCACTGAAGCTTTCTTT,CSVDPGGTEAFF
TRBV5-1,.,TRBJ2-7,.,TGCGCCAGCAGAGACAGGACCTACGAGCAGTACTTC,CASRDRTYEQYF
TRBV9,.,TRBJ2-1,TRBD2,TGTGCCAGCAGCCTTAGCGGGTTCTCCTACAATGAGCAGTTCTTC,CASSLSGFSYNEQFF
TRBV19,.,TRBJ2-7,.,TGTGCCAGTAGTATAGGGAGAATAAGCTCCTACGAGCAGTACTTC,CASSIGRISSYEQYF
TRBV19,once,TRBJ1-5,.,TGTGCCAGTAGTATAGTAGGGGGTTCGGGACAGCCCCAGCATTTT,CASSIVGGSGQPQHF
TRBV27,.,TRBJ1-2,TRBD1,TGTGCCAGCAGTTTATTGGGACAGAGTAACTATGGCTACACCTTC,CASSLLGQSNYGYTF